The T cell receptor (beta chain) under discussion was sequenced for a study of cytomegalovirus exposure and HLA in healthy donors. PCR primers comprised 60 Vbeta and 13 Jbeta primers. In the authors' methods: Approximately 11 million shared chains were among around 80 million unique TCR beta chains counted in a later analysis. Measured with immunoSEQ multiplex PCR; TCRdb has only the in-frame clones, and not every one. V and J calls plus clone size are reproduced from that table; the DNA served to infer D and trimming. The table lists some 150,000 clones, around 65% of them singletons. Germline loops: CDR1 SGDLS, CDR2 YYNGEE. Trimming removed 4 bases from V and 2 bases from J; junction bases left unmatched: 10. The CDR3 has 16 residues. This clone showed up just a few times. The target antigen is unknown. Study-wide points: Association with HLA alleles at 0.05 false discovery rate was found for approximately 18,000 TCR beta sequences in a later analysis. Solely CMV serostatus was available to characterize immune exposure.

Material: PBMCs. V is TRBV9 and J is TRBJ2-7; the match to TRBD1 covers 9 bases. The clonotype originates from a woman in her twenties or thirties in good health and CMV-seropositive. The chain's CDR3 is CASSTAGTGRPYEQYF. The CDR3 bases are TGTGCCAGCAGCACGGCCGGGACAGGGAGGCCCTACGAGCAGTACTTC.